This entry describes one TCR beta chain. Its matching antigen is unknown. Starting material for each TCR library was roughly 3,500 ng of total RNA. TCRdb re-called the 5' RACE reads; one entry per CDR3 protein, DNA not given. The sample has over 200,000 distinct CDR3 sequences, and its top ten clones hold under 8.5%. The sample is drawn from a study of monozygotic twins with inflammatory bowel disease. Points from the study as a whole: Relative clonotype sharing with others was diminished in IBD patients versus healthy twins, particularly with disease activity.

The CDR3 loop spans 12 amino acids. Germline loops: CDR1 SGHRS, CDR2 YFSETQ. Donors gave 2.5 ml of blood apiece. Unfractionated whole blood yielded total RNA, and T cells were not sorted. Sequencing was performed on blood. This receptor was taken from a human donor with ulcerative colitis or Crohn's disease, or a healthy co-twin of an affected twin (not recorded which). The genes are TRBV5-1 and TRBJ2-5. CDR3 protein: CASSVEQETQYF.